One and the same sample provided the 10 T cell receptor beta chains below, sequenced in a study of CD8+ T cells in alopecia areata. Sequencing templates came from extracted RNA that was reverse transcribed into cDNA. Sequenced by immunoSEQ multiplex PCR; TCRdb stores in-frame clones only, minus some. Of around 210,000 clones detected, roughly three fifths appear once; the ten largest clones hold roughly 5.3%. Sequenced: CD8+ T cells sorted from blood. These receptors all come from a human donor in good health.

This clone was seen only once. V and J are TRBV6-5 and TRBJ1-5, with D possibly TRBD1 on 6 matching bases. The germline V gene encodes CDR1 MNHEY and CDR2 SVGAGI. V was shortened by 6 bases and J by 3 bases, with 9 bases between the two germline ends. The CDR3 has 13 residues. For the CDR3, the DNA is TGTGCCAGCAGAGGACAGATCAATCAGCCCCAGCATTTT. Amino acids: CASRGQINQPQHF.

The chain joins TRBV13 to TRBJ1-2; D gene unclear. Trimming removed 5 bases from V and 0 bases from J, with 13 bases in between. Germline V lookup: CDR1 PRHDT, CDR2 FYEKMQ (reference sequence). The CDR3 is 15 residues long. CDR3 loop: CASSPEDPTNYGYTF. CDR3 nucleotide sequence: TGTGCCAGCAGCCCGGAGGACCCAACTAACTATGGCTACACCTTC.

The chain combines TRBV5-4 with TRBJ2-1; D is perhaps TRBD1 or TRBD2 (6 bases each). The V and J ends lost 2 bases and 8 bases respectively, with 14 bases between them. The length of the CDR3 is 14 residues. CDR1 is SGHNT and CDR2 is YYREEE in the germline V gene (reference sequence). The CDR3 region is CASSLSRGQDEQFF. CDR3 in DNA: TGTGCCAGCAGCTTAAGCCGGGGGCAGGATGAGCAGTTCTTC.

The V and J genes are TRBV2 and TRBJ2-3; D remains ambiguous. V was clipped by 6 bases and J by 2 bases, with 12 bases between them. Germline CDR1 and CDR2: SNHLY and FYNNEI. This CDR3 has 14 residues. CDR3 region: CASRALDTTDTQYF. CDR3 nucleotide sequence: TGTGCCAGCAGGGCCTTAGACACCACAGATACGCAGTATTTT.

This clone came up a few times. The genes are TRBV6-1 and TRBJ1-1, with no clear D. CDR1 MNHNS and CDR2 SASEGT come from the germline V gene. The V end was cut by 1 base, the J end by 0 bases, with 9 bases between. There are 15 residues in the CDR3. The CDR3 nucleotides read TGTGCCAGCAGTGAAGACGCTGGCTTGAACACTGAAGCTTTCTTT. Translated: CASSEDAGLNTEAFF.

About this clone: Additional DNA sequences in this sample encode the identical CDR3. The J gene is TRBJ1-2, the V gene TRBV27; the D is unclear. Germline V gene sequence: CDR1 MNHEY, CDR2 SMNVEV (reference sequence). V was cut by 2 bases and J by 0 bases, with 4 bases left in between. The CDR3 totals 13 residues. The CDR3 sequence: CASSLRSNYGYTF. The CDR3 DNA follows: TGTGCCAGCAGTTTAAGGTCTAACTATGGCTACACCTTC.

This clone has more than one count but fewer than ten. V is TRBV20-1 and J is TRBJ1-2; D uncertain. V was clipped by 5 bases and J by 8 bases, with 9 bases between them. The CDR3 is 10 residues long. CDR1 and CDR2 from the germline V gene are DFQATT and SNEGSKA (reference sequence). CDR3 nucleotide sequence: TGCAGTGCTCCGCTCCAGGGCTACACCTTC. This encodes CSAPLQGYTF.

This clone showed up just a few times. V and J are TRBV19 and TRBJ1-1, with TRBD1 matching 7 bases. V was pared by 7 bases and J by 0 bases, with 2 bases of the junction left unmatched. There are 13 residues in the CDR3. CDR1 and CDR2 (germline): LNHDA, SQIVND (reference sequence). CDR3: CASIGQVNTEAFF. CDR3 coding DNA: TGTGCCAGTATCGGACAGGTGAACACTGAAGCTTTCTTT.

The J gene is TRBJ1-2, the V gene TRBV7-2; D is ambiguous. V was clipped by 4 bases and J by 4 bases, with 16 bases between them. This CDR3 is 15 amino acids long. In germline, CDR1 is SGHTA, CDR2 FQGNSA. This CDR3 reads CASSSSPADSYGYTF. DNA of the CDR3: TGTGCCAGCAGCTCATCTCCAGCGGATTCCTATGGCTACACCTTC. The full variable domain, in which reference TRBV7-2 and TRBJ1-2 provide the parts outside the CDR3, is GAGVSQSPSNKVTEKGKDVELRCDPISGHTALYWYRQSLGQGLEFLIYFQGNSAPDKSGLPSDRFSAERTGGSVSTLTIQRTQQEDSAVYLCASSSSPADSYGYTFGSGTRLTVV.

The CDR3 nucleotides read TGTGCCAGCGGACTAGCGATGGGCACAGATACGCAGTATTTT. Protein product: CASGLAMGTDTQYF. This chain links TRBV27 with TRBJ2-3; 9 nucleotides match TRBD2. J lost 1 base, V lost 8 bases, and 4 bases had no gene match. The CDR3 runs to 14 residues. CDR1 and CDR2 (germline): MNHEY, SMNVEV (reference sequence).